Reported below is one T cell receptor (beta chain). Every PCR got spiked synthetic TCR analog templates. The repertoire was sequenced with immunoSEQ multiplex PCR; TCRdb's copy has only in-frame clones and lacks some. There are roughly 53,000 clones in the sample; 70% to 90% occur only once, and roughly 14% lies in the top ten. The data are from a study of PD-L1 blockade in urothelial cancer. The V gene end was trimmed by 0 bases and the J gene end by 6 bases; junction bases not matched to a gene: 5. The CDR3 sequence is 15 residues long. Per the germline V gene, CDR1 is KGHSH and CDR2 is LQKENI. Sample time point: pretreatment peripheral blood.

The sample here was PBMCs, taken around atezolizumab (anti-PD-L1) treatment. The V gene is TRBV18, the J gene TRBJ2-7, with 10 bases aligning to TRBD1. The clonotype comes from a woman aged 60-75 years with urothelial cancer. The CDR3 coding sequence is TGTGCCAGCTCACCACCCAAGGACAGGGGGGCCGAGCAGTACTTC. Amino acid sequence: CASSPPKDRGAEQYF.